Shown below are 15 T cell receptor beta chains from a single sample sequenced in a study of shared clonotypes between healthy human individuals. Clones were read by immunoSEQ multiplex PCR, and TCRdb kept only the in-frame ones, dropping some. This sample has 2,500,000 or so clones, with 80% to 95% found just once. The sequencing sample was made of naive CD4+ T cells from PBMCs. The subset here: CD45RA+ positively selected. The source of these receptors is a man aged 18 to 35 in good health. Some clones in this sample may be carry-over from other donors' samples.

The chain has TRBV30 and TRBJ2-5, with D perhaps matching TRBD1 (5 bases). V was trimmed by 2 bases and J by 2 bases, leaving 12 bases between them. The CDR3 contains 14 residues. Germline assignment: CDR1 GTSNPN and CDR2 SVGIG (reference sequence). The CDR3 region is CAWSTAGWQETQYF. CDR3 bases: TGTGCCTGGAGTACGGCAGGGTGGCAAGAGACCCAGTACTTC. The full variable domain, in which reference TRBV30 and TRBJ2-5 provide the parts outside the CDR3, is SQTIHQWPATLVQPVGSPLSLECTVEGTSNPNLYWYRQAAGRGLQLLFYSVGIGQISSEVPQNLSASRPQDRQFILSSKKLLLSDSGFYLCAWSTAGWQETQYFGPGTRLLVL.

The J gene is TRBJ2-7, the V gene TRBV27; 9 nucleotides align to TRBD1. The CDR3 loop spans 14 amino acids. Germline values: CDR1 MNHEY, CDR2 SMNVEV (reference sequence). The J segment lost 3 bases and the V segment lost 5 bases, leaving 5 bases of the junction unmatched. The CDR3 DNA follows: TGTGCCAGCAGTCGGGACAGGGTTAGCTACGAGCAGTACTTC. Amino acid sequence: CASSRDRVSYEQYF.

The J gene is TRBJ2-2, the V gene TRBV25-1; D is perhaps TRBD2 (5 bases). CDR3 length: 11 residues. From germline, CDR1 is MGHDK and CDR2 SYGVNS. Deletions cut 6 bases from V and 8 bases from J, with 7 bases between. The CDR3 nucleotides read TGTGCCAGCAGGGACTTTGGGGAGCTGTTTTTT. Protein: CASRDFGELFF.

This clone has a single count. The chain carries TRBV27 and TRBJ1-3; tentatively, D is TRBD1 (5 bases). Trimming stripped 2 bases from V and 6 bases from J, with 17 bases between. This CDR3 is 16 amino acids long. From germline, CDR1 is MNHEY and CDR2 SMNVEV (reference sequence). CDR3 region: CASSLRGIGTENTIYF. Written as DNA, the CDR3 is TGTGCCAGCAGTTTACGTGGTATAGGGACCGAAAACACCATATATTTT.

The chain uses TRBV28 and TRBJ2-7, with D unresolved. Germline-derived CDR1 and CDR2 are MDHEN and SYDVKM. Trimming removed 10 bases at V and 6 bases at J, with 19 bases between. The CDR3 runs to 13 residues. The DNA of the CDR3 is TGTGCCACTCGCCTTGTTCGGGTAGGCGAGCAGTACTTC. Residues: CATRLVRVGEQYF.

The chain has TRBV11-2 and TRBJ2-1; TRBD2 matches at 11 bases. CDR1 is SGHAT and CDR2 is FQNNGV in the germline V gene. CDR3 length equals 16 residues. V lost 5 bases to trimming and J lost 2 bases; unmatched junction nucleotides: 5. For the CDR3, the DNA is TGTGCCAGCAGCCCAGCACTAGCGGGGGCCTACAATGAGCAGTTCTTC. Residues: CASSPALAGAYNEQFF.

This chain uses TRBV6-1 with TRBJ2-3, with D possibly matching TRBD2 (6 bases). The CDR3 loop spans 17 amino acids. V lost 0 bases and J 3 bases, leaving 16 bases between the germline ends. Looked up from germline, CDR1 is MNHNS and CDR2 is SASEGT. DNA for the CDR3: TGTGCCAGCAGTGAAGCGCATTCGGGGGTACAGACAGATACGCAGTATTTT. It specifies CASSEAHSGVQTDTQYF.

For this clone: The same CDR3 can be traced to other DNA sequences in this sample. This chain uses TRBV15 with TRBJ1-5, with TRBD1 matching 7 bases. The trim removed 1 base at V and 5 bases at J, leaving 5 bases unmatched. CDR3 length: 15 amino acids. CDR1 is LNHNV and CDR2 is YYDKDF in the germline V gene (reference sequence). The CDR3 nucleotides read TGTGCCACCAGCAGAGCAGGTACAGGGGATCAGCCCCAGCATTTT. Its protein is CATSRAGTGDQPQHF.

CDR3 sequence: CASSDFSGPHNEQFF. The CDR3 DNA is TGCGCCAGCAGTGACTTTTCGGGACCGCACAATGAGCAGTTCTTC. This chain links TRBV10-1 with TRBJ2-1; tentatively, D is TRBD1 or TRBD2 (5 bases each). Deletions cut 3 bases from V and 5 bases from J, with 14 bases between. Per the germline V gene, CDR1 is WNHNN and CDR2 is SYGVQD (reference sequence). CDR3 length: 15 residues.

V usage is TRBV7-9 and J usage is TRBJ2-3, with D possibly TRBD2 on 6 matching bases. This CDR3 spans 14 amino acids. With 3 bases removed from V and 2 bases from J, the gap between germline ends came to 9 bases. Germline assignment: CDR1 SEHNR and CDR2 FQNEAQ (reference sequence). The CDR3 nucleotides are TGTGCCAGCAGCTTGGTAGCGGCCACAGATACGCAGTATTTT. Translation gives CASSLVAATDTQYF.

The chain joins TRBV5-5 to TRBJ2-2; D gene ambiguous. The CDR3 spans 14 residues. V lost 0 bases and J 4 bases, leaving 7 bases between the germline ends. Looked up from germline, CDR1 is SGHKS and CDR2 is YYEKEE (reference sequence). CDR3 sequence (DNA): TGTGCCAGCAGCTTGGTTGGTGGCACCGGGGAGCTGTTTTTT. This encodes CASSLVGGTGELFF. The full variable domain, in which reference TRBV5-5 and TRBJ2-2 provide the parts outside the CDR3, is DAGVTQSPTHLIKTRGQQVTLRCSPISGHKSVSWYQQVLGQGPQFIFQYYEKEERGRGNFPDRFSARQFPNYSSELNVNALLLGDSALYLCASSLVGGTGELFFGEGSRLTVL.

This clone has a single count. The rearrangement joins TRBV25-1 to TRBJ1-1; D call uncertain. V dropped 7 bases and J dropped 5 bases, with 20 bases sitting between them. CDR1 is MGHDK, CDR2 SYGVNS, per germline. The CDR3 runs 15 residues. This CDR3 is CASIGPIRARTEAFF. CDR3 DNA: TGTGCCAGCATTGGGCCTATTCGTGCCAGGACTGAAGCTTTCTTT.

The V gene is TRBV6-6, the J gene TRBJ2-7; the D is unclear. The CDR3 contains 13 residues. V was shortened by 4 bases and J by 0 bases, with 7 bases between the two germline ends. Germline CDR1 and CDR2: MNHNY and SVGAGI (reference sequence). The CDR3 coding sequence is TGTGCCAGCAGTTCGGAAAGCTCCTACGAGCAGTACTTC. Translation: CASSSESSYEQYF.

The chain combines TRBV6-6 with TRBJ2-1, with D possibly called TRBD1 or TRBD2 (5 bases each). The ends were cut back, 5 bases at V and 0 bases at J, with 14 bases in the middle. This CDR3 region has 16 residues. Germline CDR1 and CDR2: MNHNY and SVGAGI (reference sequence). The CDR3 region is CASSGPGPRSYNEQFF. The CDR3 nucleotides are TGTGCCAGCAGTGGTCCGGGACCGCGCTCCTACAATGAGCAGTTCTTC.

V and J are TRBV11-3 and TRBJ2-1; 13 nucleotides line up with TRBD2. This CDR3 has 16 residues. Germline trimming cut 4 bases from V and 5 bases from J; bases unmatched to any gene: 5. The V gene's germline CDR1 is SGHNT and CDR2 YENEEA. The CDR3 DNA is TGTGCCAGCAGCTCTGGACTAGCGGGAGTCGACAATGAGCAGTTCTTC. It is translated as CASSSGLAGVDNEQFF.